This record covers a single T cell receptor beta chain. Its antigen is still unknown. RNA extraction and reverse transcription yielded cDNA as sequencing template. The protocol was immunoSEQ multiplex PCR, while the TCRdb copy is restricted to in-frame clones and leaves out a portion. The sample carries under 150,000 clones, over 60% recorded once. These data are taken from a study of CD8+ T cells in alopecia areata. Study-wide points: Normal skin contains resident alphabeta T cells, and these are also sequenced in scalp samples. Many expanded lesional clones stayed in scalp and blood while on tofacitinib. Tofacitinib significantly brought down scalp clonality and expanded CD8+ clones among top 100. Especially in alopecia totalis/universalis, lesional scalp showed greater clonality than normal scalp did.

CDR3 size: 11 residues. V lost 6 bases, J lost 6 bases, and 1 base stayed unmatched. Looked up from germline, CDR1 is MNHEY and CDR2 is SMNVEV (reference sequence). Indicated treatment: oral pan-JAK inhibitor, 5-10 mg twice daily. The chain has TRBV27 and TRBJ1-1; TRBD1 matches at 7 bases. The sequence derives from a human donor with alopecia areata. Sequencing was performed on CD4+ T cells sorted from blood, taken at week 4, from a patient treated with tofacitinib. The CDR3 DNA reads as TGTGCCAGCAGGACAGGGTCTGAAGCTTTCTTT. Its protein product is CASRTGSEAFF.